This TCR beta chain was profiled in a study of early T cells in non-severe SARS-CoV-2 infection. Across the study: Sequenced material consisted of bulk RNA (from unsorted whole blood), and chains were unpaired.

Trimming took off 0 bases at V and 0 bases at J, with 9 bases between the two ends. This CDR3 has 17 amino acids. The germline CDR1 and CDR2 sequences are LGHDT and YNNKEL (reference sequence). TCRdb passed the 5' RACE reads through MiXCR, listing each CDR3 protein once. Of about 84,000 distinct CDR3 sequences in the sample, roughly 12% are singletons; the top ten hold 2.6%. Turning to this clonotype: Its antigen is not known.

Overall study findings and caveats: Private and CD4 specificities were missed by VDJdb matching, which favored anti-spike CD8 responses.

This chain joins TRBV3-1 and TRBJ1-6, with D hard to call. The sample was whole blood. The sequence was obtained from an adult who was a healthcare worker with PCR-confirmed SARS-CoV-2 infection or an uninfected control (not recorded which). This CDR3 is CASSQDLVNSYNSPLHF. The DNA for the CDR3 is TGTGCCAGCAGCCAAGATCTCGTCAACTCCTATAATTCACCCCTCCACTTT.